This TCR beta chain was captured by sequencing in a study of early T cells in non-severe SARS-CoV-2 infection. Study at large: Sequenced bulk RNA came from whole blood that was unsorted, and chains were unpaired.

Unique molecular identifiers tagged individual cDNA molecules. Each CDR3 protein is one row after TCRdb ran MiXCR on the 5' RACE reads. Of fewer than 55,000 distinct CDR3 sequences listed, around a tenth are singletons. Germline assignment: CDR1 MNHEY and CDR2 SMNVEV (reference sequence). The CDR3 is 15 amino acids. J was trimmed by 10 bases and V by 0 bases; bases with no gene match: 5. Points from the study as a whole: A preference for anti-spike CD8 responses marked VDJdb matching, which missed private and CD4 specificities.

This clonotype was detected ten times or more. Its antigen is unknown. The TCR comes from an adult who was a healthcare worker with PCR-confirmed SARS-CoV-2 infection or an uninfected control (not recorded which). The V and J genes are TRBV27 and TRBJ2-1, with TRBD2 matching over 11 bases. The sequenced material came from whole blood. The CDR3 region is CASSLSNRLAGEQFF. The CDR3 DNA is TGTGCCAGCAGTTTATCTAACCGACTAGCGGGAGAGCAGTTCTTC.